The 8 T cell receptor beta chains presented below share a single source sample, sequenced in a study of shared clonotypes between healthy human individuals. The repertoire was sequenced with immunoSEQ multiplex PCR; TCRdb's copy has only in-frame clones and lacks some. The repertoire holds roughly 680,000 clones, with just under 75% as singletons. Source material: memory CD4+ T cells sorted from blood. Documented subset: CD45RA-negative fraction. The receptors shown here come from a woman under 40 in good health.

As for this clone: Just one base apart from a much larger clone, this may be a read error. V is TRBV2 and J is TRBJ2-7, with 11 bases fitting TRBD1. V was pared by 7 bases and J by 3 bases, with 5 bases of the junction left unmatched. Germline V gene data show CDR1 as SNHLY and CDR2 as FYNNEI. The CDR3 has 14 residues. As DNA, the CDR3 is TGTGCCAGCACCTCCGGGACAGGGGGCTACGAGCAGTACTTC. Protein sequence: CASTSGTGGYEQYF.

The chain links TRBV7-9 to TRBJ1-1; D unclear. Germline lookup yields CDR1 SEHNR and CDR2 FQNEAQ (reference sequence). Trimming removed 6 bases from V and 5 bases from J, with 19 bases in between. This CDR3 is built from 15 residues. This chain's CDR3 is CASRQDHPPLTEAFF. CDR3 coding DNA: TGTGCCAGCAGACAAGACCATCCCCCCCTTACTGAAGCTTTCTTT.

V gene TRBV2 combines with J gene TRBJ2-7, with TRBD1 matching 9 bases. The V gene end was trimmed by 5 bases and the J gene end by 2 bases; junction bases not matched to a gene: 4. The CDR3 has 14 residues. Germline values: CDR1 SNHLY, CDR2 FYNNEI. Here the CDR3 reads CASSRQGVAYEQYF. The CDR3 DNA reads as TGTGCCAGCAGTAGACAGGGGGTTGCCTACGAGCAGTACTTC.

The V and J genes are TRBV28 and TRBJ2-3; 11 bases fit TRBD2. Trimming took 3 bases from V and 4 from J; bases not matched to a gene: 3. Germline loops: CDR1 MDHEN, CDR2 SYDVKM. The CDR3 is 15 residues long. The CDR3 spells CASSFVLAGADTQYF. The CDR3 coding sequence is TGTGCCAGCAGTTTCGTACTAGCGGGAGCAGATACGCAGTATTTT. Drawing the rest from reference TRBV28 and TRBJ2-3, the complete variable domain is DVKVTQSSRYLVKRTGEKVFLECVQDMDHENMFWYRQDPGLGLRLIYFSYDVKMKEKGDIPEGYSVSREKKERFSLILESASTNQTSMYLCASSFVLAGADTQYFGPGTRLTVL.

The rearrangement uses TRBV11-2 and TRBJ2-3, with TRBD1 matching over 12 bases. From germline, CDR1 is SGHAT and CDR2 FQNNGV. The junction had 13 bases not matched to a gene; V was cut back by 2 bases and J by 10 bases. The CDR3 has 17 residues. CDR3 nucleotides: TGTGCCAGCAGCTTATTCAAATGGGACAGGGGGCCCTCCGCGCAGTATTTT. Its translation is CASSLFKWDRGPSAQYF.

The chain combines TRBV19 with TRBJ2-1; D may be TRBD2 (6 bases). CDR3 length: 15 amino acids. V lost 5 bases, J lost 7 bases, and 18 bases lay in between. Germline CDR1 is LNHDA and CDR2 is SQIVND (reference sequence). CDR3 nucleotide sequence: TGTGCCAGTAGTCCCGGGGTAGCGGCGGAAAATGAGCAGTTCTTC. Translating gives CASSPGVAAENEQFF.

This clone was seen once. The chain has TRBV11-2 and TRBJ2-7, with 11 bases matching TRBD2. Germline CDR1 and CDR2: SGHAT and FQNNGV. The length of the CDR3 is 15 residues. The V and J ends lost 4 bases and 2 bases, in that order; junction bases with no gene match: 4. The CDR3 DNA is TGTGCCAGCAGCTCCTATAGCGGGAGGGCCTACGAGCAGTACTTC. Translating it yields CASSSYSGRAYEQYF.

This chain links TRBV6-6 with TRBJ2-7; no definite D call. Germline CDR1 is MNHNY and CDR2 is SVGAGI (reference sequence). This CDR3 contains 12 residues. V was clipped by 0 bases and J by 5 bases, with 5 bases between them. In DNA, the CDR3 is TGTGCCAGCAGTTACTCGAAGGACGAGCAGTACTTC. Amino acid sequence: CASSYSKDEQYF.